This entry lists 21 T cell receptor beta chains sequenced from one sample in a study of shared clonotypes between healthy human individuals. Sequencing was performed with immunoSEQ multiplex PCR; in TCRdb, only in-frame clones are kept and a portion is missing. The table lists around 620,000 clones, around 96% of them singletons. Naive CD8 cells lacked CD45RO, underwent positive selection for CCR7 and left out terminally differentiated effector memory CD45RA+ cells. Material for sequencing was naive CD8+ T cells sorted from blood. The origin of the receptors is a woman aged 25 to 45 in good health.

The chain couples TRBV27 to TRBJ2-6, with 10 positions matching TRBD1. CDR1 is MNHEY, CDR2 SMNVEV, per germline (reference sequence). This CDR3 spans 17 amino acids. Losses at the gene ends were 6 bases for V and 0 bases for J; bases not matched to a gene: 5. The CDR3 sequence is CASRGTGASSGANVLTF. DNA for the CDR3: TGTGCCAGCAGAGGGACAGGGGCGAGCTCTGGGGCCAACGTCCTGACTTTC.

The chain links TRBV28 to TRBJ2-7; 7 nucleotides line up with TRBD1. Germline loops: CDR1 MDHEN, CDR2 SYDVKM. CDR3 length: 15 amino acids. Unmatched junction bases numbered 12, after V lost 2 bases and J lost 8 bases. The CDR3 nucleotides are TGTGCCAGCAGTTTACGCAGGGGGTCGAGGCTAAAGCAGTACTTC. Its translation is CASSLRRGSRLKQYF. Drawing the rest from reference TRBV28 and TRBJ2-7, the complete variable domain is DVKVTQSSRYLVKRTGEKVFLECVQDMDHENMFWYRQDPGLGLRLIYFSYDVKMKEKGDIPEGYSVSREKKERFSLILESASTNQTSMYLCASSLRRGSRLKQYFGPGTRLTVT.

The gene calls are TRBV9 and TRBJ2-7; a possible D gene is TRBD2 (6 bases). The V gene's germline CDR1 is SGDLS and CDR2 YYNGEE. V shed 0 bases and J shed 7 bases, with 11 bases lying between them. This CDR3 spans 13 amino acids. The CDR3 region is CASSVVPAGEQYF. DNA of the CDR3: TGTGCCAGCAGCGTAGTTCCGGCGGGGGAGCAGTACTTC.

The count of this clone is one. CDR3 residues: CASSLPGEQYF. CDR3 nucleotides: TGTGCCAGCAGCTTGCCTGGGGAGCAGTACTTC. This chain uses TRBV7-9 with TRBJ2-7; D gene uncertain. The CDR3 covers 11 residues. Trimming took off 3 bases at V and 7 bases at J, with 7 bases between the two ends. From germline, CDR1 is SEHNR and CDR2 FQNEAQ (reference sequence).

V is TRBV13 and J is TRBJ2-7; 10 nucleotides align to TRBD1. The CDR3 contains 15 residues. Looked up from germline, CDR1 is PRHDT and CDR2 is FYEKMQ (reference sequence). After removal of 6 bases from V and 4 bases from J, the junction contained 9 bases not matched to a gene. The CDR3 is CASSSGTGVGYEQYF. The CDR3 DNA sequence: TGTGCCAGCAGTTCCGGGACAGGGGTTGGGTACGAGCAGTACTTC.

This rearrangement joins TRBV7-7 to TRBJ2-1, with D unclear. The CDR3 consists of 15 residues. CDR1 is SSHAT and CDR2 is FNYEAQ in the germline V gene (reference sequence). V lost 0 bases and J lost 5, with 11 bases in between. The CDR3 here is CASSLAPGVHNEQFF. In DNA form, the CDR3 reads TGTGCCAGCAGCTTAGCCCCTGGTGTACACAATGAGCAGTTCTTC.

The chain employs TRBV5-6 and TRBJ2-5; 7 positions match TRBD1. The CDR3 loop spans 15 amino acids. V lost 3 bases, J lost 3 bases, and 8 bases stayed unmatched. CDR1 is SGHDT and CDR2 is YYEEEE in the germline V gene. CDR3 sequence reads: CASSSFDRAEETQYF. As DNA, the CDR3 is TGTGCCAGCAGCTCCTTCGACAGGGCGGAAGAGACCCAGTACTTC.

The chain links TRBV2 to TRBJ1-1; no reliable D call. Looked up from germline, CDR1 is SNHLY and CDR2 is FYNNEI. The V end was cut by 2 bases, the J end by 5 bases, with 12 bases between. The CDR3 is made up of 14 amino acids. CDR3 nucleotides: TGTGCCAGCAGTGAAACGGGCCAGATAACTGAAGCTTTCTTT. The encoded protein is CASSETGQITEAFF.

This sequence joins TRBV27 and TRBJ2-5, with D perhaps matching TRBD2 (5 bases). V lost 0 bases to trimming and J lost 1 base, with 12 bases between them. Germline CDR1 and CDR2: MNHEY and SMNVEV (reference sequence). The CDR3 spans 16 residues. The DNA for the CDR3 is TGTGCCAGCAGTTTATCAGGCGGGTGGGGCCAAGAGACCCAGTACTTC. Translating gives CASSLSGGWGQETQYF.

V usage is TRBV9 and J usage is TRBJ2-7; D gene uncertain. The CDR3 is 14 amino acids. V lost 4 bases to trimming and J lost 2 bases, with 13 bases between them. Germline V gene lookup returns CDR1 SGDLS and CDR2 YYNGEE. Here the CDR3 reads CASSPSWGAYEQYF. The CDR3 DNA sequence: TGTGCCAGCAGCCCCTCCTGGGGTGCCTACGAGCAGTACTTC.

The V call is TRBV7-9, the J call TRBJ1-2, with unresolved D. Germline V CDR1 and CDR2: SEHNR, FQNEAQ (reference sequence). V gave up 2 bases and J gave up 6 bases, with 19 bases separating them. The CDR3 extends over 16 amino acids. CDR3 amino acids: CASSLSFRENTHGYTF. For the CDR3, the DNA is TGTGCCAGCAGCTTATCGTTTCGGGAAAACACACATGGCTACACCTTC.

J is TRBJ2-1 and V is TRBV13; TRBD2 aligns across 8 bases. In germline, CDR1 is PRHDT, CDR2 FYEKMQ (reference sequence). V gave up 0 bases and J gave up 6 bases; unmatched junction bases: 10. The CDR3 spans 17 residues. CDR3 sequence: CASSLGLGTGRVNEQFF. The CDR3 DNA reads as TGTGCCAGCAGCTTAGGCCTAGGAACCGGGAGGGTCAATGAGCAGTTCTTC. The full variable domain, rest sourced from reference TRBV13 and TRBJ2-1, is AAGVIQSPRHLIKEKRETATLKCYPIPRHDTVYWYQQGPGQDPQFLISFYEKMQSDKGSIPDRFSAQQFSDYHSELNMSSLELGDSALYFCASSLGLGTGRVNEQFFGPGTRLTVL.

The V gene is TRBV4-1, the J gene TRBJ1-4; 11 bases are shared with TRBD1. Looked up from germline, CDR1 is MGHRA and CDR2 is YSYEKL. CDR3 length: 15 residues. V lost 0 bases and J lost 7; bases outside the gene matches: 1. CDR3 in amino acids: CASSQEGTGGEKLFF. CDR3 DNA: TGCGCCAGCAGCCAAGAAGGGACAGGGGGTGAAAAACTGTTTTTT.

The gene calls are TRBV25-1 and TRBJ1-1, with unresolved D. The CDR3 extends over 12 amino acids. Germline V gene data show CDR1 as MGHDK and CDR2 as SYGVNS. Between the trimmed V and J ends, which lost 3 bases and 6 bases, there was a span of 8 bases. The CDR3 nucleotides are TGTGCCAGCAGTGATTTTGGACCTGAAGCTTTCTTT. Its protein is CASSDFGPEAFF.

The table lists this clone with a count of one. The CDR3 nucleotides are TGTGCCAGTTCGTGGGCAGTCTCTGGAAACACCATATATTTT. It encodes CASSWAVSGNTIYF. This rearrangement joins TRBV19 to TRBJ1-3; D call uncertain. CDR3 length equals 14 residues. Germline assignment: CDR1 LNHDA and CDR2 SQIVND (reference sequence). Trimming took 8 bases from V and 0 from J, leaving 11 bases between them.

J is TRBJ2-3 and V is TRBV13, with TRBD1 identical over 8 bases. Germline V gives CDR1 PRHDT, CDR2 FYEKMQ (reference sequence). J was trimmed by 1 base and V by 3 bases; bases with no gene match: 3. The CDR3 loop spans 15 amino acids. The CDR3 bases are TGTGCCAGCAGCTTCCAGACAGGGGGCACAGATACGCAGTATTTT. Protein sequence: CASSFQTGGTDTQYF. The full variable domain, rest sourced from reference TRBV13 and TRBJ2-3, is AAGVIQSPRHLIKEKRETATLKCYPIPRHDTVYWYQQGPGQDPQFLISFYEKMQSDKGSIPDRFSAQQFSDYHSELNMSSLELGDSALYFCASSFQTGGTDTQYFGPGTRLTVL.

For the CDR3, the DNA is TGTGCCAGTAGTATTTTTAGCAGTCCCGGGGAGCTGTTTTTT. It encodes CASSIFSSPGELFF. This chain uses TRBV19 with TRBJ2-2; D is unresolved. V shed 3 bases and J shed 6 bases, with 11 bases lying between them. The V gene's germline CDR1 is LNHDA and CDR2 SQIVND (reference sequence). This CDR3 has 14 amino acids.

This chain connects TRBV25-1 to TRBJ2-1; D is undetermined. V lost 0 bases and J lost 2, with 11 bases in between. Germline CDR1 is MGHDK and CDR2 is SYGVNS. The CDR3 length is 16 residues. CDR3: CASSEYRLGPYNEQFF. The CDR3 DNA follows: TGTGCCAGCAGTGAATACCGGCTCGGACCCTACAATGAGCAGTTCTTC.

V and J are TRBV6-5 and TRBJ2-7; possible D gene TRBD2, 6 bases. This CDR3 is 15 amino acids long. In germline, CDR1 is MNHEY, CDR2 SVGAGI. The V end was cut by 5 bases, the J end by 0 bases, with 14 bases between. The CDR3, as DNA: TGTGCCAGCAGTCAATGGAGGGGAGGCTCCTACGAGCAGTACTTC. As protein: CASSQWRGGSYEQYF.

The rearrangement links TRBV27 to TRBJ2-3; D ambiguous. With 6 bases removed from V and 1 base from J, the gap between germline ends came to 14 bases. This CDR3 has 15 residues. Per germline, CDR1 MNHEY and CDR2 SMNVEV (reference sequence). For the CDR3, the DNA is TGTGCCAGCAGCCTCACCTCATTACGCACAGATACGCAGTATTTT. Translated, it gives CASSLTSLRTDTQYF.

In the case of this clone: The sample carries other DNA sequences with the same CDR3. The J gene is TRBJ2-7, the V gene TRBV29-1, with 7 bases lining up with TRBD2. J lost 2 bases, V lost 6 bases, and 1 base had no gene match. Germline V CDR1 and CDR2: SQVTM, ANQGSEA. The CDR3 consists of 11 residues. As DNA, the CDR3 is TGCAGCGTGAGCGGGGCCTACGAGCAGTACTTC. It is translated as CSVSGAYEQYF.